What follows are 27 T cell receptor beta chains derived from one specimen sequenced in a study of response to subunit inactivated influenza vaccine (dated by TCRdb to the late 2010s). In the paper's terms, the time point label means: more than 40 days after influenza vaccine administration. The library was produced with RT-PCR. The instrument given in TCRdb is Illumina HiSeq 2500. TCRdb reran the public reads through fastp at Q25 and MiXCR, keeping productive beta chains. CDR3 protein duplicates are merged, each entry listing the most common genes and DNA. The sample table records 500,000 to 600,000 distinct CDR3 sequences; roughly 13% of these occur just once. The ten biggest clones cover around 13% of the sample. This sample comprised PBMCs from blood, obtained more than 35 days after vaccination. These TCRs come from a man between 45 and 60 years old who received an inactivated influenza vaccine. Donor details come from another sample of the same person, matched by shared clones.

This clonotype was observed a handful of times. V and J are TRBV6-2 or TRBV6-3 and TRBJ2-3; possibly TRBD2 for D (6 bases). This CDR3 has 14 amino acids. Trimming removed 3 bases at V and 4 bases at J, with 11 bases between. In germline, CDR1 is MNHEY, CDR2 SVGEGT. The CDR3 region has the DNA TGTGCCAGCAGTTATACGGGAGAGGCAGATACGCAGTATTTT. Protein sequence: CASSYTGEADTQYF.

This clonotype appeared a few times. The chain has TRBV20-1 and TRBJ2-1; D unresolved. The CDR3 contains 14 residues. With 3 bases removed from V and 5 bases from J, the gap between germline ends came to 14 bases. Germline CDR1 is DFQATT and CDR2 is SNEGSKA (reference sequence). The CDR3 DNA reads TGCAGTGCTAGGGCGGTGCTGATGAACAATGAGCAGTTCTTC. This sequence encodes CSARAVLMNNEQFF.

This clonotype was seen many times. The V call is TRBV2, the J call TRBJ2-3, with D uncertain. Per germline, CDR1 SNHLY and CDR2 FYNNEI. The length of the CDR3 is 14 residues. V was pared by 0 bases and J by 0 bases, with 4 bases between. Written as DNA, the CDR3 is TGTGCCAGCAGTGAAGCCTTAAGCACAGATACGCAGTATTTT. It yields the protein CASSEALSTDTQYF.

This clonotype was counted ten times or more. CDR3 nucleotides: TGTGCCAGCAGCTTGAATGCAATACGGGGCGGGGAGCTGTTTTTT. Translating gives CASSLNAIRGGELFF. The chain uses TRBV7-6 and TRBJ2-2, with D possibly TRBD2 on 5 matching bases. Trimming pared 3 bases from V and 7 bases from J, leaving 15 bases between. CDR1 SGHVS and CDR2 FNYEAQ come from the germline V gene. The CDR3 has 15 residues.

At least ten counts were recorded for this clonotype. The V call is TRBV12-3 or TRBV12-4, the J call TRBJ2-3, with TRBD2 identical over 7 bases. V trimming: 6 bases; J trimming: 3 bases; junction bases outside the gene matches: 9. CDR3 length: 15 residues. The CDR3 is CASRLRAGLTDTQYF. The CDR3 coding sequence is TGTGCCAGCAGGTTGAGAGCGGGGTTGACAGATACGCAGTATTTT.

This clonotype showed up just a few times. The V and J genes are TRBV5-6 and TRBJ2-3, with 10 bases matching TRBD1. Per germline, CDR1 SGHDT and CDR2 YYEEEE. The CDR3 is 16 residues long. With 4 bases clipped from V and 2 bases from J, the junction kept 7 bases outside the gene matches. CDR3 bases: TGTGCCAGCAGCCCATTGGGACAGGGGAACACAGATACGCAGTATTTT. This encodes CASSPLGQGNTDTQYF.

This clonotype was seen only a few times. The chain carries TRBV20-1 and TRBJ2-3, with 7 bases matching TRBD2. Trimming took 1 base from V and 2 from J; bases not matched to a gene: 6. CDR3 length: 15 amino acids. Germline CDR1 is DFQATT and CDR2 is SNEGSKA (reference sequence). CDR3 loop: CSARVGSGATDTQYF. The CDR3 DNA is TGCAGTGCTAGAGTCGGGAGCGGGGCCACAGATACGCAGTATTTT.

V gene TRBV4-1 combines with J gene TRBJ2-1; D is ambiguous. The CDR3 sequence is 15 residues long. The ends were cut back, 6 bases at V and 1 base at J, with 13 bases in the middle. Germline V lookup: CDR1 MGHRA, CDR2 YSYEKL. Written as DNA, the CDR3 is TGCGCCAGCAGGAGGTTCCCAGAGTCCTACAATGAGCAGTTCTTC. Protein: CASRRFPESYNEQFF.

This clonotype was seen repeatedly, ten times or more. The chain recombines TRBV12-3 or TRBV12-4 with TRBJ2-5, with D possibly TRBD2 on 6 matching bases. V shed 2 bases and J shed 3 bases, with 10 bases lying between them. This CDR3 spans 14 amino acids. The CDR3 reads CASSLWTTKETQYF. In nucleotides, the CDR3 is TGTGCCAGCAGTTTATGGACTACCAAAGAGACCCAGTACTTC.

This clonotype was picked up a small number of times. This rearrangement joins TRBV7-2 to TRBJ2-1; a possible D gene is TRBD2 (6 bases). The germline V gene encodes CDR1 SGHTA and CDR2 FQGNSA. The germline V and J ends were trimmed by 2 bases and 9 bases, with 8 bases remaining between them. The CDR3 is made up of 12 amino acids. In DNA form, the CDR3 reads TGTGCCAGCAGCTTAACAGCGGGTGAGCAGTTCTTC. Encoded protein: CASSLTAGEQFF.

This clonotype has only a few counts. The CDR3 is CASSSSGVSYEQYF. CDR3 DNA: TGTGCCAGCAGCTCGTCGGGAGTCTCCTACGAGCAGTACTTC. The rearrangement uses TRBV7-9 and TRBJ2-7; D is perhaps TRBD2 (6 bases). The germline V gene has CDR1 SEHNR and CDR2 FQNEAQ (reference sequence). V was cut by 4 bases and J by 0 bases, with 10 bases left in between. The length of the CDR3 is 14 residues.

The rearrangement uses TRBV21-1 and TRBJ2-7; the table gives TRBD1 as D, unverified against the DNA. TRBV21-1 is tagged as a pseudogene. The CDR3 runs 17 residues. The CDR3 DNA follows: TGTGCCAGCAAACAGGAGGAACTAGTTTTAGGCTCCTACGAGCAGTACTTC. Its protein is CASKQEELVLGSYEQYF.

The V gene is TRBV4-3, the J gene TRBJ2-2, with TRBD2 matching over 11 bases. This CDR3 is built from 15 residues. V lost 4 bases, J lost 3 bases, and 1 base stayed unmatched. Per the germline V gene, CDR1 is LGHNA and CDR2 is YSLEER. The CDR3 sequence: CASSPSGGYTGELFF. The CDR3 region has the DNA TGCGCCAGCAGCCCTAGCGGGGGGTACACCGGGGAGCTGTTTTTT.

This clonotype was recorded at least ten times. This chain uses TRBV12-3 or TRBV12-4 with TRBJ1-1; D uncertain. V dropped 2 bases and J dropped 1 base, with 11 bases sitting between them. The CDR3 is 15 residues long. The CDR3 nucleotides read TGTGCCAGCAGTTTACCTCTGGGGAAGAACACTGAAGCTTTCTTT. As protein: CASSLPLGKNTEAFF.

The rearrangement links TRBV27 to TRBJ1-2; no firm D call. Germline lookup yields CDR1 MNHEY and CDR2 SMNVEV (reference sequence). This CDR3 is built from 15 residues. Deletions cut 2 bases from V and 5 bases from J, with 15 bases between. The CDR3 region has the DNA TGTGCCAGCAGTTTACAAGGAGGGAATACGTATGGCTACACCTTC. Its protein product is CASSLQGGNTYGYTF.

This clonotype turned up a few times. Here the CDR3 reads CASSWGLRRTDTQYF. The CDR3 region has the DNA TGTGCCAGCAGCTGGGGACTTAGACGCACAGATACGCAGTATTTT. The J gene is TRBJ2-3, the V gene TRBV7-2; perhaps TRBD2 as D (6 bases). The CDR3 sequence is 15 residues long. Germline lookup yields CDR1 SGHTA and CDR2 FQGNSA. V was trimmed by 4 bases and J by 1 base, leaving 12 bases between them.

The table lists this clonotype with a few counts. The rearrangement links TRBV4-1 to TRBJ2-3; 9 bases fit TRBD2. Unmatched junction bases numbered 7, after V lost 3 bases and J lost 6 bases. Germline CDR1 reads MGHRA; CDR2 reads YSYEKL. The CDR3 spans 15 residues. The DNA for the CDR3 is TGCGCCAGCAGCCATAGCGGGACTAGCCTCGATACGCAGTATTTT. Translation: CASSHSGTSLDTQYF.

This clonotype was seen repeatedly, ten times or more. Here the CDR3 DNA reads TGTGCCAGCAGCCTCCAGGACGGGGGATACCTCGTCTACGAGCAGTACTTC. It specifies CASSLQDGGYLVYEQYF. The gene calls are TRBV11-2 and TRBJ2-7; weak D call: TRBD2 (6 bases). The ends were cut back, 5 bases at V and 3 bases at J, with 23 bases in the middle. Looked up from germline, CDR1 is SGHAT and CDR2 is FQNNGV. This CDR3 region has 17 residues.

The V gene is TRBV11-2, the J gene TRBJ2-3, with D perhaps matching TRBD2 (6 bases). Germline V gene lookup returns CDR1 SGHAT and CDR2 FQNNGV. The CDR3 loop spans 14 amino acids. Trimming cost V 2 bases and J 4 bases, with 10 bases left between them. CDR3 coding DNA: TGTGCCAGCAGCTTATTAGCGGCCCCAGATACGCAGTATTTT. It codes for CASSLLAAPDTQYF.

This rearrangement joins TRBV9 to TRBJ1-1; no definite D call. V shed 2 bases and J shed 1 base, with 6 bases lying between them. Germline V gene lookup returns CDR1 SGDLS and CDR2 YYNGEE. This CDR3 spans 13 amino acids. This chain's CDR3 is CASSVDKNTEAFF. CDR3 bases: TGTGCCAGCAGCGTCGACAAGAACACTGAAGCTTTCTTT.

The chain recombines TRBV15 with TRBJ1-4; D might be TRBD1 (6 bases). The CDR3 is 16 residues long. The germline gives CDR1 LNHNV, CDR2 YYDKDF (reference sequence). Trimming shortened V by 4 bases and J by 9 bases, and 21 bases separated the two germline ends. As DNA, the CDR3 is TGTGCCACCAGCACCCGAACAGGGAGTTTTAGGCAAAAACTGTTTTTT. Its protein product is CATSTRTGSFRQKLFF.

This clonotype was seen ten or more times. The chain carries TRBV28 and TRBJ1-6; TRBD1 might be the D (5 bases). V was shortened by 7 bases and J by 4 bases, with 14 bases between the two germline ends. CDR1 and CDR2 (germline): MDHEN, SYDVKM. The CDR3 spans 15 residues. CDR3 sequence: CASNRDGVYNSPLHF. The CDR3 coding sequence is TGTGCCAGCAATAGGGACGGCGTATATAATTCACCCCTCCACTTT.

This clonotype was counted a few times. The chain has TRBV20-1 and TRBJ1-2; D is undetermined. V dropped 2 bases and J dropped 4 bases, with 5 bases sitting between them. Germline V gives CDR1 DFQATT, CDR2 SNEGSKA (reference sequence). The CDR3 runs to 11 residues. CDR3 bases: TGCAGTGCTAGACAGAGCTATGGCTACACCTTC. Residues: CSARQSYGYTF.

This CDR3 reads CASSLEGPLYGYTF. CDR3 nucleotides: TGTGCCAGCAGTTTAGAAGGGCCCCTCTATGGCTACACCTTC. This chain links TRBV12-3 or TRBV12-4 with TRBJ1-2; no reliable D call. Deletions cut 1 base from V and 4 bases from J, with 10 bases between. The CDR3 covers 14 residues.

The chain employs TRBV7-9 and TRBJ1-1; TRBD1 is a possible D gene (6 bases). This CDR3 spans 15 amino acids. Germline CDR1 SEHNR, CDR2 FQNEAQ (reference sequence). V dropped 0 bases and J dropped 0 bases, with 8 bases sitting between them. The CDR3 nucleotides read TGTGCCAGCAGCTTAGCGGGGGCACTGAACACTGAAGCTTTCTTT. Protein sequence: CASSLAGALNTEAFF.

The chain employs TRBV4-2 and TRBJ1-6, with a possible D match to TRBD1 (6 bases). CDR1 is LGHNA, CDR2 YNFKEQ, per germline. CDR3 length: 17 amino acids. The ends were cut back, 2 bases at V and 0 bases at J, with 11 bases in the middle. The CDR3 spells CASSQTGLSSYNSPLHF. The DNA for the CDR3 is TGTGCCAGCAGCCAAACAGGGCTAAGCTCCTATAATTCACCCCTCCACTTT.

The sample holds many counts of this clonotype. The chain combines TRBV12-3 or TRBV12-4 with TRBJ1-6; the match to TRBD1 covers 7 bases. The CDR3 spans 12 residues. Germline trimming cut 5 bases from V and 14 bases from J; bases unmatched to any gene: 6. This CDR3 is CASSRAGQTLHF. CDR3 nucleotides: TGTGCCAGCAGTAGAGCGGGACAGACCCTCCACTTT.